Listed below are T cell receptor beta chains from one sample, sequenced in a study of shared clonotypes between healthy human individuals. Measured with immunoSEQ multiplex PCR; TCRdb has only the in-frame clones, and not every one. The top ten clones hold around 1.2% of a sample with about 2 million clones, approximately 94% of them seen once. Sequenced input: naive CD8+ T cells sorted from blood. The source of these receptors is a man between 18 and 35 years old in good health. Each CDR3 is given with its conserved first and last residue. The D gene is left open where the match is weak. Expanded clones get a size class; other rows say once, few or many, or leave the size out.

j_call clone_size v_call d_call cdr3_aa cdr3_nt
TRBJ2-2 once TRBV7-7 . CASSKTLNTGELFF TGTGCTAGCAGCAAGACCCTGAACACCGGGGAGCTGTTTTTT
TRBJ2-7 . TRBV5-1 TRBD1 CASSPRQGVYEQYF TGCGCCAGCAGCCCTAGACAGGGGGTATACGAGCAGTACTTC
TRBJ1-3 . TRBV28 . CASSLRTQGSGNTIYF TGTGCCAGCAGTTTAAGGACACAGGGCTCTGGAAACACCATATATTTT
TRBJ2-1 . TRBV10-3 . CAISDPESSSYNEQFF TGTGCCATCAGTGATCCAGAATCGAGCTCCTACAATGAGCAGTTCTTC
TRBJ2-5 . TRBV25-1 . CASSQVETQYF TGTGCCAGCAGTCAAGTAGAGACCCAGTACTTC
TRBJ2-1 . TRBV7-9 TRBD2 CASSAGTSADEQFF TGTGCCAGCAGCGCCGGGACTAGCGCCGATGAGCAGTTCTTC
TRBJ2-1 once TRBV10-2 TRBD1 CASRSSGQGRLADSYNEQFF TGCGCCAGCAGGTCCTCGGGACAGGGGAGGCTAGCGGATTCCTACAATGAGCAGTTCTTC
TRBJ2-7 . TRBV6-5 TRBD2 CASRLAEGYEQYF TGTGCCAGCAGGCTAGCGGAGGGCTACGAGCAGTACTTC
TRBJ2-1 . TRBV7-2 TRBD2 CASSLAFSGYNEQFF TGTGCCAGCAGCTTAGCCTTTAGCGGGTACAATGAGCAGTTCTTC
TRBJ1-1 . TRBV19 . CASSEREWTEAFF TGTGCCAGTAGTGAACGGGAATGGACTGAAGCTTTCTTT
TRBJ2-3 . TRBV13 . CASSFRGTDTQYF TGTGCCAGCAGCTTCAGGGGTACAGATACGCAGTATTTT
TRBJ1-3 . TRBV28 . CASSLRGSGNTIYF TGTGCCAGCAGTTTAAGGGGTTCTGGAAACACCATATATTTT
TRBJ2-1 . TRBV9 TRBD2 CASSVDGLAGVRNEQFF TGTGCCAGCAGCGTAGATGGCCTAGCGGGAGTGAGGAATGAGCAGTTCTTC
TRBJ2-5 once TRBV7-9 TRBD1 CASSSSRDRALFQTQYF TGTGCCAGCAGCTCTAGTCGGGACAGGGCCCTCTTCCAGACCCAGTACTTC
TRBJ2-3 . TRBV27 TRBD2 CASSLFPDRGADTQYF TGTGCCAGCAGTTTATTCCCGGACCGGGGGGCAGATACGCAGTATTTT
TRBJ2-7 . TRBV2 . CASTWTEAYEQYF TGTGCCAGCACGTGGACAGAAGCCTACGAGCAGTACTTC
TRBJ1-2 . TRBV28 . CASSFNRQDGYTF TGTGCCAGCAGTTTCAACCGACAGGACGGCTACACCTTC
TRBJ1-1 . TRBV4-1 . CASSQDLVREEAFF TGCGCCAGCAGCCAAGATTTAGTCAGGGAGGAAGCTTTCTTT
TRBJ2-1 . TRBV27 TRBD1 CASSSIPQGDEQFF TGTGCCAGCAGTTCCATCCCTCAGGGGGATGAGCAGTTCTTC
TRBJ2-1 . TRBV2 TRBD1 CASSEATGGAWSEQFF TGTGCCAGCAGTGAAGCGACAGGGGGCGCCTGGAGTGAGCAGTTCTTC
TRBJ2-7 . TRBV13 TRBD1 CASSREGTGVDEQYF TGTGCCAGCAGCCGGGAGGGGACAGGGGTCGACGAGCAGTACTTC
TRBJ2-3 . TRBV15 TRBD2 CATSRASGIPYGTDTQYF TGTGCCACCAGCAGAGCTAGCGGTATACCCTATGGCACAGATACGCAGTATTTT
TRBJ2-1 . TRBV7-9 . CASSPRSGSSYNEQFF TGTGCCAGCAGCCCCCGTTCGGGCAGCTCCTACAATGAGCAGTTCTTC
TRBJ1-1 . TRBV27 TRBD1 CASTLGAGTGGSNTEAFF TGTGCCAGCACTCTAGGGGCGGGGACAGGGGGTTCGAACACTGAAGCTTTCTTT
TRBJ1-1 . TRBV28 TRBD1 CASIPTGANTEAFF TGTGCCAGCATTCCGACAGGGGCGAACACTGAAGCTTTCTTT
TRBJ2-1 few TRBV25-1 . CATMPRGAYTYNEQFF TGTGCCACCATGCCTAGGGGGGCCTATACGTACAATGAGCAGTTCTTC
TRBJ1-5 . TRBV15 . CATSRRFDGLSNQPQHF TGTGCCACCAGCAGACGGTTCGACGGGTTAAGCAATCAGCCCCAGCATTTT
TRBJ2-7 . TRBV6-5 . CASSGDGYEQYF TGTGCCAGCAGCGGGGACGGATACGAGCAGTACTTC
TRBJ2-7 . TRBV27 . CASSLGPVYEQYF TGTGCCAGCAGTTTAGGCCCTGTCTACGAGCAGTACTTC
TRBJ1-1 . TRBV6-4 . CASSDVGGSTEAFF TGTGCCAGCAGTGACGTCGGGGGAAGCACTGAAGCTTTCTTT
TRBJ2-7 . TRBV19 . CASSVAPVYEQYF TGTGCCAGTAGTGTCGCTCCGGTTTACGAGCAGTACTTC
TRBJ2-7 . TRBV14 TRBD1 CASSGTGSNEQYF TGTGCCAGTTCCGGGACAGGGAGCAACGAGCAGTACTTC
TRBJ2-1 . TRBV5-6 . CASSPGGLLNEQFF TGTGCCAGCAGCCCCGGGGGCCTCCTCAATGAGCAGTTCTTC
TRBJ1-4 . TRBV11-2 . CASSQEHDTDEKLFF TGTGCCAGCAGCCAGGAACACGACACGGATGAAAAACTGTTTTTT
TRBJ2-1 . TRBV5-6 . CASSLGGHLNNEQFF TGTGCCAGCAGTCTCGGGGGACACCTAAACAATGAGCAGTTCTTC
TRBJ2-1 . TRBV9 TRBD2 CASSTRLAGDNEQFF TGTGCCAGCAGCACTCGACTAGCGGGGGACAATGAGCAGTTCTTC
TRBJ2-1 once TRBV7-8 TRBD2 CASSSGTSGEQFF TGTGCCAGCAGTTCCGGGACTAGCGGAGAGCAGTTCTTC
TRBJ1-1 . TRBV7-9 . CASSSGHSNVEAFF TGTGCCAGCAGCTCGGGACATTCTAACGTTGAAGCTTTCTTT
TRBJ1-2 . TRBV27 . CASLRGRQGYGYTF TGTGCCAGCCTTAGAGGCAGGCAGGGCTATGGCTACACCTTC
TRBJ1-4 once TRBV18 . CASSPRPLTEYNEKLFF TGTGCCAGCTCACCCCGTCCCCTGACAGAGTACAATGAAAAACTGTTTTTT
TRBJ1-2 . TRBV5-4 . CASSSQETYGYTF TGTGCCAGCAGCTCACAGGAGACCTATGGCTACACCTTC
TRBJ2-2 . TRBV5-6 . CASSLQLGGSTGELFF TGTGCCAGCAGCTTGCAACTCGGCGGGTCCACCGGGGAGCTGTTTTTT
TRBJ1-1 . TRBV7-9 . CASSLTGGTEAFF TGTGCCAGCAGCTTAACCGGGGGGACTGAAGCTTTCTTT
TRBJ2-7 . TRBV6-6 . CASSYAGQAYEQYF TGTGCCAGCAGTTACGCGGGACAAGCCTACGAGCAGTACTTC
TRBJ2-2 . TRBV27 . CASTPYSSFRGQNTGELFF TGTGCCAGCACCCCTTATTCTTCGTTCAGGGGCCAGAACACCGGGGAGCTGTTTTTT
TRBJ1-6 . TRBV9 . CASSVGVMSSYNSPLHF TGTGCCAGCAGCGTAGGAGTCATGAGCTCCTATAATTCACCCCTCCACTTT
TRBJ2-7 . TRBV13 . CASRPSAGTNSYEQYF TGTGCCAGCCGCCCCTCAGCGGGCACCAACTCCTACGAGCAGTACTTC
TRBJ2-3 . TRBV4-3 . CASSQVGASTDTQYF TGCGCCAGCAGCCAAGTCGGGGCCTCCACAGATACGCAGTATTTT
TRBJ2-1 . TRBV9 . CASSYNNEQFF TGTGCCAGCAGCTACAACAATGAGCAGTTCTTC
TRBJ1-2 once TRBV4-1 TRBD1 CASSQALWDRGVEYGYTF TGCGCCAGCAGCCAGGCCCTATGGGACAGGGGGGTTGAGTATGGCTACACCTTC
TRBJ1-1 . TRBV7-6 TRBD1 CASSLGQGAAEAFF TGTGCCAGCAGCTTAGGTCAGGGGGCCGCTGAAGCTTTCTTT
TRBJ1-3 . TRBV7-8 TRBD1 CASSETTGLSGNTIYF TGTGCCAGCAGCGAGACGACAGGGCTCTCTGGAAACACCATATATTTT
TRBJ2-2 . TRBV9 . CASSAPTGPGFGELFF TGTGCCAGCAGCGCCCCCACGGGACCGGGTTTCGGGGAGCTGTTTTTT
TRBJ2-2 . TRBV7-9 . CASTVGVTGELFF TGTGCCAGCACCGTGGGGGTCACCGGGGAGCTGTTTTTT
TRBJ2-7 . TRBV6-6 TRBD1 CASGHRDSYEQYF TGTGCCAGCGGACACCGGGACAGTTACGAGCAGTACTTC
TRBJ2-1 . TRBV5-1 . CASSFRLNTYNEQFF TGCGCCAGCAGCTTTAGGCTTAACACCTACAATGAGCAGTTCTTC
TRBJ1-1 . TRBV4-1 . CASRSGLNTEAFF TGCGCCAGCAGATCGGGACTTAACACTGAAGCTTTCTTT
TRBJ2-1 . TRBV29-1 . CSAVQAGRDNEQFF TGCAGCGCCGTCCAGGCGGGACGAGACAATGAGCAGTTCTTC
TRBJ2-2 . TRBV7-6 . CASSFQVGQLANTGELFF TGTGCCAGCAGCTTTCAGGTTGGGCAGTTAGCGAACACCGGGGAGCTGTTTTTT